This is a list of T cell receptor beta chains from one sample in a study of T cells after yellow fever vaccination. TCRdb re-derived calls from the 5' RACE reads in MiXCR, one entry per CDR3 protein. In the table there are some 300,000 distinct CDR3 sequences, 7.5% to 9.5% of which are singletons. Sequencing used CD4+ T cells sorted from PBMCs, obtained 5 days after the yellow fever booster vaccination. Source of these receptors: a man aged 18 to 30 who received the YFV17D yellow fever vaccine. Each CDR3 is given with its conserved first and last residue. The order of the fields is V gene, clone size, J gene, D gene, CDR3 DNA, CDR3 protein. A D gene is named only where the DNA matches it firmly. Clone sizes are given selectively: once, few, many, or a class where the clone is expanded.

TRBV20-1,few,TRBJ2-1,.,TGCAGTGCTAGAAGGTGGACGGGCTCCTACAATGAGCAGTTCTTC,CSARRWTGSYNEQFF
TRBV24-1,few,TRBJ2-2,TRBD1,TGTGCCACCAGTGAGACCAGGGGGACGGGCACCGGGGAGCTGTTTTTT,CATSETRGTGTGELFF
TRBV12-3/TRBV12-4,many,TRBJ1-6,.,TGTGCCAGCAGAGGTAGCTCCTATAATTCACCCCTCCACTTT,CASRGSSYNSPLHF
TRBV6-2/TRBV6-3,many,TRBJ2-4,TRBD1,TGTGCCAGCAGTTACCGGGGACAGCCTTTAGCCAAAAACATTCAGTACTTC,CASSYRGQPLAKNIQYF
TRBV19,.,TRBJ2-1,TRBD1,TGTGCCAGTAGCACCGGGACAGGGGCTAGGTATGAGCAGTTCTTC,CASSTGTGARYEQFF
TRBV20-1,.,TRBJ2-7,.,TGCAGTGCTAGAGGCCAGGGGTCTGGTGCCTACGAGCAGTACTTC,CSARGQGSGAYEQYF
TRBV7-6,.,TRBJ2-3,TRBD1,TGTGCCAGCAGCCATGACAGGGGGTTTGATACGCAGTATTTT,CASSHDRGFDTQYF
TRBV7-5,.,TRBJ2-3,.,.,CISVPEAIPLSGDCLLTDTQYF
TRBV29-1,few,TRBJ1-1,.,TGCAGCATCAGGGAAGACGCTTTCTTT,CSIREDAFF
TRBV9,.,TRBJ2-5,TRBD2,TGTGCCAGCAGCGTAGTAGGGAGCGGGGCTCAAGAGACCCAGTACTTC,CASSVVGSGAQETQYF
TRBV24-1,few,TRBJ1-5,.,TGTGCCACCAGTGACTCCAATCAGCCCCAGCATTTT,CATSDSNQPQHF
TRBV6-2/TRBV6-3,many,TRBJ1-1,.,TGTGCCAGCAGTGACCCCGACAAGGAGGAAGCTTTCTTT,CASSDPDKEEAFF
TRBV6-1,.,TRBJ2-5,.,TGTGCCAGCAGTGCTCTCCTACGCGAGACCCAGTACTTC,CASSALLRETQYF
TRBV20-1,.,TRBJ1-1,.,TGCAGTGCTAGTGAGCACATGAACACTGAAGCTTTCTTT,CSASEHMNTEAFF
TRBV29-1,.,TRBJ1-5,.,TGCAGCGCCCAGACAGGAAGGGGCAATCAGCCCCAGCATTTT,CSAQTGRGNQPQHF
TRBV4-3,few,TRBJ2-1,TRBD2,TGCGCCAGCAGCCAAGCGCCGGGACTAGCGGGGAAGGGGCAGTTCTTC,CASSQAPGLAGKGQFF
TRBV7-2,.,TRBJ2-5,TRBD2,TGTGCCAGCAGCCGATCTCCCAGCAGGCGGGGGGAGACCCAGTACTTC,CASSRSPSRRGETQYF
TRBV12-3/TRBV12-4,.,TRBJ2-1,TRBD1,TGTGCCAGCAGCCGGACAGGATCGAACAATGAGCAGTTCTTC,CASSRTGSNNEQFF
TRBV7-8,.,TRBJ2-7,TRBD1,TGTGCCAGCAGCTTAGTGCTGGACAGGGGTTATTCGAGCTCCTACGAGCAGTACTTC,CASSLVLDRGYSSSYEQYF
TRBV24-1,many,TRBJ2-5,.,TGTGCCACCAGTGATTCTTTGGGGTCCCAAGAGACCCAGTACTTC,CATSDSLGSQETQYF
TRBV6-2/TRBV6-3,few,TRBJ2-3,TRBD2,TGTGCCAGCAGTTACTCGAGTCGTCTAGCGGGGGGCTCCCTCGCGGAAGATACGCAGTATTTT,CASSYSSRLAGGSLAEDTQYF
TRBV28,.,TRBJ2-3,TRBD2,TGTGCCAGTCGCGGCGGGGGGGCGATAGATACGCAGTATTTT,CASRGGGAIDTQYF
TRBV11-1,.,TRBJ1-1,.,TGTGCCAGCAGCACCCTTCGGGGGAACACTGAAGCTTTCTTT,CASSTLRGNTEAFF
TRBV20-1,.,TRBJ1-4,.,TGCAGTGCTGCCCCTCGGCGGGTTACGGGTGAAAAACTGTTTTTT,CSAAPRRVTGEKLFF
TRBV19,.,TRBJ2-3,.,TGTGCCAGTAGGGTGCCAGGATCGGATACGCAGTATTTT,CASRVPGSDTQYF
TRBV19,.,TRBJ1-5,.,TGTGCCAGTAGGGGGGAATCGGGCAATCAGCCCCAGCATTTT,CASRGESGNQPQHF
TRBV11-1,few,TRBJ2-1,.,TGTGCCAGCAGCCCCGAGGCGGCGAACTCCTACAATGAGCAGTTCTTC,CASSPEAANSYNEQFF
TRBV10-1,many,TRBJ2-3,TRBD1,TGCGCCAGCAGTGAAGGCCAGGGGGCAGGTTATTTT,CASSEGQGAGYF
TRBV28,many,TRBJ1-1,.,TGTGCCAGTAGGGCGCCCTGGAACACTGAAGCTTTCTTT,CASRAPWNTEAFF
TRBV27,many,TRBJ2-5,.,TGTGCCAGCAGTTCGAGTTGGAATACTGGAAAGACCCAGTACTTC,CASSSSWNTGKTQYF
TRBV7-8,many,TRBJ2-5,.,TGTGCCAGCAGCTGGGGGACGGGGCAAGAGACCCAGTACTTC,CASSWGTGQETQYF
TRBV4-3,few,TRBJ1-4,TRBD1,TGCGCCAGCAGCCAAGGGACAGGGCCTAATGAAAAACTGTTTTTT,CASSQGTGPNEKLFF
TRBV25-1,many,TRBJ2-5,.,TGTGCCAGCAGTGAATGGGGGGCGCAGACCCAGTACTTC,CASSEWGAQTQYF
TRBV27,.,TRBJ1-2,TRBD1,TGTGCCAGCAGTCGATTGCCGGGACAGGGAGGGCTGGACTATGGCTACACCTTC,CASSRLPGQGGLDYGYTF
TRBV5-1,many,TRBJ1-1,.,TGCGCCAGCAGCTTGGATAGTGGGGCGAACACTGAAGCTTTCTTT,CASSLDSGANTEAFF
TRBV13,many,TRBJ2-5,TRBD1,TGTGCCAGCAGTGAATTTCTCGGGACAGGGGTAGTGGAGACCCAGTACTTC,CASSEFLGTGVVETQYF
TRBV5-4,few,TRBJ2-7,.,TGTGCCAGCAGCTCTCCGACCGGGAGCTCCTACGAGCAGTACTTC,CASSSPTGSSYEQYF
TRBV12-3/TRBV12-4,many,TRBJ1-1,TRBD1,TGTGCCAGCAGCTACCCCGACAGGGCCACTGAAGCTTTCTTT,CASSYPDRATEAFF
TRBV27,.,TRBJ2-1,.,TGTGCCAGCAGCCAGTCCCCTGGGCTTGAGCAGTTCTTC,CASSQSPGLEQFF
TRBV7-2,many,TRBJ2-3,.,TGTGCCAGCAGCCCGGACCGGCGGGATACGCAGTATTTT,CASSPDRRDTQYF
TRBV12-3/TRBV12-4,.,TRBJ1-6,.,TGTGCCAGCAAGGCCGGGACTGGCTCACCCCTCCACTTT,CASKAGTGSPLHF
TRBV7-9,few,TRBJ2-5,.,TGTGCCAGCAGCCAATTTGGGGGCGTAAAGACCCAGTACTTC,CASSQFGGVKTQYF
TRBV20-1,.,TRBJ2-2,.,TGCAGTGCTAGAGATCCCCTTAGCACCGGGGAGCTGTTTTTT,CSARDPLSTGELFF
TRBV24-1,.,TRBJ1-2,.,TGTGCCACCAGTGATTTGCGGGGCTACACCTTC,CATSDLRGYTF
TRBV5-1,few,TRBJ1-5,.,TGCGCCAGCAGCTTGGGTCCGTTCGGGCAGAGCAATCAGCCCCAGCATTTT,CASSLGPFGQSNQPQHF
TRBV5-1,many,TRBJ2-2,TRBD1,TGCGCCAGCAGCTTGGACAGGGGGCTGAACACCGGGGAGCTGTTTTTT,CASSLDRGLNTGELFF
TRBV7-9,.,TRBJ1-1,.,TGTGCCAGCAGCTTTCGGGGGTCAAACACTGAAGCTTTCTTT,CASSFRGSNTEAFF
TRBV12-3/TRBV12-4,.,TRBJ2-2,TRBD2,TGTGCCAGCAGTTTACCTAGCGGGAGTGCGAACACCGGGGAGCTGTTTTTT,CASSLPSGSANTGELFF
TRBV7-2,few,TRBJ2-1,.,TGTGCCAGCAGCTATCTCCGGTCCAATGAGCAGTTCTTC,CASSYLRSNEQFF
TRBV9,.,TRBJ2-7,.,TGTGCCAGCAGCGCTGGCCCCAACGACGAGCAGTACTTC,CASSAGPNDEQYF
TRBV19,few,TRBJ1-1,TRBD1,TGTGCCAGTAGTATCAGGGGGCAAACTGAAGCTTTCTTT,CASSIRGQTEAFF
TRBV7-2,.,TRBJ2-3,TRBD1,TGTGCCAGCAGCTTATCTGAGGGGGCGTTTACGCAGTATTTT,CASSLSEGAFTQYF